Listed below are T cell receptor beta chains from one sample, sequenced in a study of beta chain features in type 1 diabetes. The repertoire was sequenced with immunoSEQ multiplex PCR; TCRdb's copy has only in-frame clones and lacks some. The repertoire holds around 310,000 clones, with around an eighth as singletons. Sequenced sample: naive CD4+ T cells from blood. Receptor source: a woman aged 18-29 years with type 1 diabetes. The CDR3 runs from the conserved cysteine through the conserved F or W. Each record gives: V gene, D gene, clone size, J gene, CDR3 DNA, CDR3 protein. The D gene is left open where the match is weak. The size entry is marked missing in some rows and otherwise reads once, few, many or a size class.

v_gene: TRBV7-3
d_gene: .
abundance: few
j_gene: TRBJ2-5
CDR3nt: TGTGCCAGCAGCTCCCCGGACAGTATCCAGTACTTC
CDR3aa: CASSSPDSIQYF

v_gene: TRBV29-1
d_gene: .
abundance: .
j_gene: TRBJ1-1
CDR3nt: TGCAGCGTTGAGGCTCGCATGATGAACACTGAAGCTTTCTTT
CDR3aa: CSVEARMMNTEAFF

v_gene: TRBV19
d_gene: .
abundance: .
j_gene: TRBJ1-2
CDR3nt: TGTGCCAGTAGTCAAAGTACCGGGACAACGGGCTATGGCTACACCTTC
CDR3aa: CASSQSTGTTGYGYTF

v_gene: TRBV11-2
d_gene: TRBD1
abundance: few
j_gene: TRBJ2-3
CDR3nt: TGTGCCAGCAGCGCGAGGGGGCAGTTCACCACAGATACGCAGTATTTT
CDR3aa: CASSARGQFTTDTQYF

v_gene: TRBV4-3
d_gene: .
abundance: few
j_gene: TRBJ2-5
CDR3nt: TGCGCCAGCAGCCAAAACTGGGGGACACAGAGTTTCCAAGAGACCCAGTACTTC
CDR3aa: CASSQNWGTQSFQETQYF

v_gene: TRBV5-4
d_gene: TRBD2
abundance: .
j_gene: TRBJ2-3
CDR3nt: TGTGCCAGCAGCCGCGGACTAGCGGGAGGGAAAAGCACAGATACGCAGTATTTT
CDR3aa: CASSRGLAGGKSTDTQYF

v_gene: TRBV19
d_gene: .
abundance: few
j_gene: TRBJ2-1
CDR3nt: TGTGCCAGTAGCCCTCGGACTCGAAGCTCCTACAATGAGCAGTTCTTC
CDR3aa: CASSPRTRSSYNEQFF

v_gene: TRBV5-1
d_gene: .
abundance: few
j_gene: TRBJ2-5
CDR3nt: TGCGCCAGCAGCTTGAAGATCGGGGGGCGGGGGTACCAAGAGACCCAGTACTTC
CDR3aa: CASSLKIGGRGYQETQYF

v_gene: TRBV19
d_gene: .
abundance: .
j_gene: TRBJ1-3
CDR3nt: TGTGCCACCGCAGGGGATGGAAACACCATATATTTT
CDR3aa: CATAGDGNTIYF

v_gene: TRBV11-2
d_gene: .
abundance: few
j_gene: TRBJ2-2
CDR3nt: TGTGCCAGCAGCTTAAGCCCGAACACCGGGGAGCTGTTTTTT
CDR3aa: CASSLSPNTGELFF

v_gene: TRBV28
d_gene: .
abundance: .
j_gene: TRBJ1-5
CDR3nt: TGTGCCAGCAGTTTACCTCCCCCCGGCAATCAGCCCCAGCATTTT
CDR3aa: CASSLPPPGNQPQHF

v_gene: TRBV5-4
d_gene: .
abundance: .
j_gene: TRBJ2-7
CDR3nt: TGTGCCAGCAGCTTGGCGGCAGGGCATACCTACGAGCAGTACTTC
CDR3aa: CASSLAAGHTYEQYF